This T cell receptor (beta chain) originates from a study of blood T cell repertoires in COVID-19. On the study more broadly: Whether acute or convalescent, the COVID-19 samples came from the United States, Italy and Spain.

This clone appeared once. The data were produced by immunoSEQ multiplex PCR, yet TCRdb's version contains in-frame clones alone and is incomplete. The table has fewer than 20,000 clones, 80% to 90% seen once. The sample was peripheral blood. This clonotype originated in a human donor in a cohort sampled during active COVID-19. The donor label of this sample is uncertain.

The CDR3, as DNA: TGTGCCAGCAGCCCCATTATTTGGCGGAACAATACCCAACACAATGAGCAGTTCTTC. It translates to CASSPIIWRNNTQHNEQFF. V and J are TRBV7-9 and TRBJ2-1; D gene ambiguous. The V gene lost 5 bases and the J gene lost 5 bases, with 28 bases spanning the gap. Germline V CDR1 and CDR2: SEHNR, FQNEAQ (reference sequence). CDR3 size: 19 residues.